The 5 T cell receptor beta chains below come from one sample, sequenced in a study of blood T cell repertoires in COVID-19. The data were produced by immunoSEQ multiplex PCR, yet TCRdb's version contains in-frame clones alone and is incomplete. The sample includes about 150,000 clones, about 86% of them seen just once. Source material: peripheral blood. Every receptor here comes from a man aged 45-65 years with active or convalescent COVID-19.

The chain combines TRBV13 with TRBJ2-3; TRBD1 matches 10 bases. The V segment lost 3 bases and the J segment 3 bases; nucleotides outside the gene matches: 6. Per germline, CDR1 PRHDT and CDR2 FYEKMQ (reference sequence). CDR3 size: 16 residues. Here the CDR3 DNA reads TGTGCCAGCAGCTTCCTAGGGACAGGGGAGACAGATACGCAGTATTTT. It yields the protein CASSFLGTGETDTQYF.

Remarks on this clone: One end of the junction does not line up with germline, which may come from a read error. The V gene is TRBV11-2, the J gene TRBJ1-1, with D possibly being TRBD1 (5 bases). The CDR3 consists of 16 residues. Germline V gene data show CDR1 as SGHAT and CDR2 as FQNNGV. CDR3 residues: CASSLIGGRFGTEAFF. The CDR3 coding sequence is TGTGCCAGCAGCTTAATCGGGGGGAGGTTCGGCACTGAGGCTTTCTTT.

The gene calls are TRBV19 and TRBJ1-5; D not resolved. From germline, CDR1 is LNHDA and CDR2 SQIVND (reference sequence). V lost 3 bases, J lost 0 bases, and 12 bases lay in between. There are 16 residues in the CDR3. The DNA of the CDR3 is TGTGCCAGTAGTATTCGTGGAGATTATAGCAATCAGCCCCAGCATTTT. Encoded protein: CASSIRGDYSNQPQHF.

This chain links TRBV5-4 with TRBJ1-1; 9 nucleotides align to TRBD1. After removal of 6 bases from V and 2 bases from J, the junction contained 5 bases not matched to a gene. The germline V gene encodes CDR1 SGHNT and CDR2 YYREEE (reference sequence). The CDR3 runs 14 residues. The CDR3 loop is CASNRDRANTEAFF. DNA for the CDR3: TGTGCCAGCAACCGGGACAGGGCTAACACTGAAGCTTTCTTT. Using reference TRBV5-4 and TRBJ1-1 for the parts outside the CDR3, the full variable domain is ETGVTQSPTHLIKTRGQQVTLRCSSQSGHNTVSWYQQALGQGPQFIFQYYREEENGRGNFPPRFSGLQFPNYSSELNVNALELDDSALYLCASNRDRANTEAFFGQGTRLTVV.

This chain connects TRBV30 to TRBJ2-3, with 7 bases matching TRBD2. The CDR3 loop spans 13 amino acids. CDR1 is GTSNPN and CDR2 is SVGIG in the germline V gene (reference sequence). V lost 0 bases to trimming and J lost 6 bases; unmatched junction nucleotides: 3. The CDR3 spells CAWSVGSGDTQYF. In nucleotides, the CDR3 is TGTGCCTGGAGTGTGGGTAGCGGGGATACGCAGTATTTT.